Detailed here is one TCR beta chain. Its antigen is not yet known. Base qualities were left out, and no much larger clone turns up one base away. This record belongs to a study of T cells in Graves' hyperthyroidism and ophthalmopathy (dated by TCRdb to the late 2010s). Turning to the overall study: Peripheral blood was sampled at the time of initial diagnosis, prior to any treatment. Once sampling was done, hyperthyroidism patients were given methimazole at a starting dose of 30 mg daily, whereas ophthalmopathy patients were given high-dose intravenous methylprednisolone. For training and testing, the 100 or so patients in the discovery cohort were randomly divided in a 7:3 ratio. According to the paper, TCR Vbeta CDR3 sequencing was carried out on over 130 peripheral blood samples, which came from approximately 43 ophthalmopathy, under 80 hyperthyroidism and roughly 17 progressor patients. An independent validation cohort of around 19 hyperthyroidism patients and about 15 patients who later progressed to ophthalmopathy tested prospective prediction of ophthalmopathy. The study also compared thyroid tissue and blood T-cell repertoires from several Graves' hyperthyroidism patients. To identify TCR V-J signatures that set the groups apart, the researchers used a discovery cohort of 95 to 100 patients, made up of fewer than 50 with Graves' ophthalmopathy and approximately 57 with stable Graves' hyperthyroidism.

CDR1 SGHRS and CDR2 YFSETQ are derived from the germline V gene. Taken from cysteine to phenylalanine, the CDR3 has 17 residues. CDR3 DNA only is kept here, 51 bases in frame from base 1. A distance of 17 bases separates the germline ends of V and J, which lose 4 bases and 0 bases respectively. Graves' hyperthyroidism was defined as stable when no progression to ophthalmopathy occurred over 18 months of follow-up. Hyperthyroidism patients were aged 18 to 65 years and newly diagnosed, with disease duration of less than 2 months. Exclusion was applied to patients with uncontrolled infections, other autoimmune diseases, pregnancy or lactation. Clinical symptoms, serum thyroxine and TRAb, thyroid ultrasound, and orbital computed tomography formed the basis for the diagnoses. PBMCs were isolated from 7.5 to 10 ml of fresh peripheral blood by Ficoll-Paque density gradient centrifugation. Total RNA was extracted with Trizol reagent, and quality was checked on an Agilent 2100 Bioanalyzer.

Study-wide conclusions, independent of this receptor: Ophthalmopathy was separated from stable hyperthyroidism by a 13 V-J signature model, with around 90% sensitivity and roughly 81% specificity obtained in cross-validation and 80%/75% obtained in testing. Most expanded thyroid clonotypes (frequency above 0.001) were also detected in blood, suggesting blood repertoires may reflect thyroid immune responses. Sample size was not statistically predetermined, and investigators were not blinded to group allocation. In validation, the model predicted progression to ophthalmopathy a median of around six months before onset, with roughly 70% sensitivity and 72.22% specificity.

Amplification of TCR beta CDR3 regions was carried out from RNA transcripts. The first round of RT-PCR for the TCR CDR3 was performed with the HTBI primer set and the Qiagen OneStep RT-PCR kit. Libraries were constructed in a second round of multiplex PCR, after which size selection and purification were performed. Libraries were sequenced paired-end with 100 bp reads on an Illumina HiSeq2000. On the study's bioinformatics: SOAPnuke was used to process the raw data, throwing out any read that contained adapters or uncalled bases, had a mean Phred below 15, or lacked an exact constant-primer or identifier match. COPE v1.2.5 was used to merge the high-quality paired reads, and each unique nucleotide sequence was defined as a clonotype. Clonotypes were aligned to IMGT TRBV, TRBD and TRBJ reference segments using MiTCR v1.1. The analysis included only V-J combinations with a frequency above 0.0001, which together covered around 99% of the repertoires. The TCS score was defined as F50 (clonal expansion) divided by E x V (chaos), with BLOSUM62-based TCRdist calculated between CDR3 peptides within each V-J. Welch's t-statistics and random forest reduced around 550 V-J features to 13, which were used in a naive Bayes classifier (R e1071). Using fastp at Q25 and MiXCR, TCRdb reprocessed the public reads and kept productive beta chains. Rows merge per CDR3 protein into single entries with the most common DNA and genes. The V and J calls shown here were made by TCRdb, not taken from the authors' results. In this sample the table shows 450,000 to 600,000 distinct CDR3 sequences, 14% of which occur a single time. The ten largest clones add up to 11% to 15% of the sample.

The V and J segments used are TRBV5-1 and TRBJ1-3; TRBD1 is a possible D gene, resting on 5 matching bases. The sample taken for sequencing was blood. The clonotype originates from a woman between 40 and 55 years old with Graves' hyperthyroidism. The DNA reads as follows: TGCGCCAGCAGCCAAAGACAGACAAATCACTCTGGAAACACCATATATTTT. Its translation reads: CASSQRQTNHSGNTIYF. Here the CDR3 is joined to the reference TRBV5-1 and TRBJ1-3 genes, and the full variable domain is: KAGVTQTPRYLIKTRGQQVTLSCSPISGHRSVSWYQQTPGQGLQFLFEYFSETQRNKGNFPGRFSGRQFSNSRSEMNVSTLELGDSALYLCASSQRQTNHSGNTIYFGEGSWLTVV.